This is a list of T cell receptor beta chains from one sample in a study of Graves' ophthalmopathy and Graves' hyperthyroidism. TCRdb redid the calling of the multiplex PCR reads with MiXCR, one entry per CDR3 protein. This sample yields about 200,000 distinct CDR3 sequences, of which approximately 29% are seen a single time; over 7.5% belongs to the top ten. Material for sequencing was peripheral blood. These receptors all stem from a man over 45 with Graves' ophthalmopathy. Each CDR3 is given with its conserved first and last residue.

TRBV28	CASSLYGDPSEQYF
TRBV3-1	CASSPTGGQPQHF
TRBV10-2	CASRWGVSYEQYF
TRBV20-1	CSASAAPQSYEQYF
TRBV10-1	CASSESGELFF
TRBV29-1	CSVARLGGVGEQYF
TRBV28	CASSRGTASYEQYF
TRBV6-2/TRBV6-3	CASSRTGPPMSSEQYF
TRBV7-9	CASSFEQTNYGYTF
TRBV6-2/TRBV6-3	CASSDPDSGIYEQYF
TRBV6-2/TRBV6-3	CASSYSIVAGGEQYF
TRBV6-1	CASRGRANSPLHF
TRBV15	CATTSIGGNTEAFF
TRBV7-6	CASSLGSAMNTEAFF
TRBV27	CASSPVQAKETQYF
TRBV6-1	CASRLAPSLYEQYF
TRBV6-5	CASSYRATLHEQYF
TRBV20-1	CSAQEGGPNTEAFF
TRBV12-3/TRBV12-4	CASNHGMNYGYTF
TRBV19	CASSIGQGIPNTEAFF
TRBV18	CASSPTGGLDTEAFF
TRBV6-5	CASSWTVNQPQHF
TRBV20-1	CSASLSGAKNIQYF
TRBV20-1	CSARVRLGGYEQYF
TRBV10-3	CAISEVRHEQYF
TRBV12-3/TRBV12-4	CASTSRTDLYGYTF
TRBV6-1	CASVLFGQGAQETQYF
TRBV9	CASSVGRMGETQYF
TRBV19	CARTGGDQPQHF
TRBV28	CAGSPGTSGRAGGETQYF
TRBV28	CASSTTATLTYEQYF
TRBV11-3	CASGPRAPDTGELFF
TRBV28	CASSLVSGMGVETQYF
TRBV12-5	CASGLPGQGAETQYF
TRBV28	CASTTHMPILEQYF
TRBV4-2	CASSHLLAGGPATGELFF
TRBV19	CASSISLKLVQETQYF
TRBV14	CASSQVGGGTEAFF
TRBV11-3	CASSPGQIGDEQYF
TRBV29-1	CSVEAGGTEGYTF
TRBV6-2/TRBV6-3	CASSYSGQGAVNTEAFF
TRBV27	CASSLLGFGNSPLHF
TRBV12-3/TRBV12-4	CATRQGNTGELFF
TRBV6-1	CASSGRDSYQETQYF
TRBV29-1	CSVGATGGVNTEAFF
TRBV6-1	CASKHSSGQGIDQPQHF
TRBV29-1	CSVEFVMETQYF
TRBV6-1	CASSEVTGFYGYTF
TRBV13	CASSLWAVPNTEAFF
TRBV20-1	CSADKTFYEQYF
TRBV20-1	CSALGANVLTF